These 25 T cell receptor beta chains were all obtained from the same sample, sequenced in a study of T cells in Graves' hyperthyroidism and ophthalmopathy. TCR beta CDR3 sequences were amplified from RNA transcripts. Initially, a first-round RT-PCR of the TCR CDR3 employed the HTBI primer set. In TCRdb, the multiplex PCR reads were re-called with MiXCR into one record per CDR3 protein. The sample includes 500,000 to 550,000 distinct CDR3 sequences, nearly 20% of them seen just once. The material sequenced was blood. The receptors shown here come from a man aged 35-49 years with Graves' ophthalmopathy.

The chain combines TRBV2 with TRBJ1-2, with 9 bases fitting TRBD1. With V trimmed by 11 bases and J by 8 bases, 18 bases remained unmatched. Germline V gives CDR1 SNHLY, CDR2 FYNNEI. The CDR3 length is 15 residues. The CDR3, as DNA: TGTGCCTTAGAGGTCAGCTTCGACAGGGGGGAAGGCTACACCTTC. Amino acids: CALEVSFDRGEGYTF.

There are a few counts of this clonotype. The rearrangement joins TRBV29-1 to TRBJ1-2; D is perhaps TRBD1 (6 bases). Germline V gives CDR1 SQVTM, CDR2 ANQGSEA. This CDR3 has 13 residues. The germline V and J ends were trimmed by 6 bases and 4 bases, with 15 bases remaining between them. CDR3 in DNA: TGCAGCGTAAAACAGGGAGCCTCCTATGGCTACACCTTC. It codes for CSVKQGASYGYTF.

The V call is TRBV20-1, the J call TRBJ2-2; TRBD2 matches at 10 bases. The CDR3 runs to 15 residues. CDR1 and CDR2 (germline): DFQATT, SNEGSKA (reference sequence). With V trimmed by 6 bases and J by 8 bases, 12 bases remained unmatched. The CDR3 here is CSAPHVLAGAGELFF. CDR3 coding DNA: TGCAGTGCCCCGCATGTTCTAGCGGGGGCAGGGGAGCTGTTTTTT.

The genes are TRBV6-2 or TRBV6-3 and TRBJ1-2; the D gene is possibly TRBD1 (5 bases). The CDR3 is 15 amino acids. Germline CDR1 MNHEY, CDR2 SVGEGT. Trimming cost V 7 bases and J 4 bases, with 19 bases left between them. CDR3 coding DNA: TGTGCCAGCAACCGCGGGCAGGGACGCCTCTATGGCTACACCTTC. Amino acid sequence: CASNRGQGRLYGYTF.

This clonotype was picked up many times. The chain has TRBV7-6 and TRBJ2-2; 7 bases are a match to TRBD1. The CDR3 covers 16 residues. CDR1 is SGHVS and CDR2 is FNYEAQ in the germline V gene. Trimming cost V 1 base and J 0 bases; bases outside gene matches: 2. DNA of the CDR3: TGTGCCAGCAGCTTAGAGGGGGCTGCGAACACCGGGGAGCTGTTTTTT. Translation gives CASSLEGAANTGELFF. Complete variable domain (other parts from reference TRBV7-6 and TRBJ2-2): GAGVSQSPRYKVTKRGQDVALRCDPISGHVSLYWYRQALGQGPEFLTYFNYEAQQDKSGLPNDRFSAERPEGSISTLTIQRTEQRDSAMYRCASSLEGAANTGELFFGEGSRLTVL.

V is TRBV10-3 and J is TRBJ2-3; D unclear. Per germline, CDR1 ENHRY and CDR2 SYGVKD. V was trimmed by 4 bases and J by 4 bases, leaving 12 bases between them. This CDR3 is 14 amino acids long. CDR3 protein: CAISGGPTPDTQYF. The DNA for the CDR3 is TGTGCCATCAGTGGTGGACCGACCCCAGATACGCAGTATTTT.

The rearrangement joins TRBV20-1 to TRBJ1-5; 11 bases agree with TRBD1. CDR3 size: 15 residues. CDR1 is DFQATT and CDR2 is SNEGSKA in the germline V gene (reference sequence). V lost 5 bases, J lost 3 bases, and 6 bases stayed unmatched. The CDR3 sequence is CSAGQDRGLNQPQHF. In nucleotides, the CDR3 is TGCAGTGCTGGACAGGACAGGGGGCTCAATCAGCCCCAGCATTTT.

The chain carries TRBV29-1 and TRBJ2-7, with 8 bases identical to TRBD1. V lost 4 bases to trimming and J lost 2 bases; unmatched junction nucleotides: 10. This CDR3 region has 15 residues. CDR1 is SQVTM, CDR2 ANQGSEA, per germline. The CDR3 sequence is CSVGPDRGGTYEQYF. The CDR3 bases are TGCAGCGTTGGACCTGACAGGGGTGGGACCTACGAGCAGTACTTC.

This clonotype has a count of ten or more. The gene calls are TRBV7-3 and TRBJ2-2, with D unresolved. Germline CDR1 and CDR2: SGHTA and FQGTGA. The CDR3 runs 13 residues. V dropped 5 bases and J dropped 0 bases, with 4 bases sitting between them. The CDR3 DNA reads as TGTGCCAGCAGCCGAGCGAACACCGGGGAGCTGTTTTTT. It codes for CASSRANTGELFF.

This chain's CDR3 is CASSGPEGRGPFSTDTQYF. In DNA, the CDR3 is TGTGCCAGCAGCGGACCCGAGGGGCGGGGGCCCTTCAGCACAGATACGCAGTATTTT. The chain recombines TRBV7-9 with TRBJ2-3; the D gene is possibly TRBD2 (7 bases). CDR1 and CDR2 from the germline V gene are SEHNR and FQNEAQ (reference sequence). Trimming removed 5 bases at V and 0 bases at J, with 24 bases between. This CDR3 contains 19 residues.

In this sample, this clonotype turned up many times. The J gene is TRBJ1-3, the V gene TRBV5-1; the D gene is possibly TRBD1 (6 bases). Trimming shortened V by 7 bases and J by 2 bases, and 19 bases separated the two germline ends. This CDR3 is 16 amino acids long. Germline CDR1 SGHRS, CDR2 YFSETQ. The chain's CDR3 is CASRGGGQEPGNTIYF. The CDR3 nucleotides are TGCGCCAGCCGCGGTGGGGGCCAGGAACCTGGAAACACCATATATTTT.

The gene calls are TRBV30 and TRBJ1-2; 9 positions match TRBD1. The germline gives CDR1 GTSNPN, CDR2 SVGIG (reference sequence). The CDR3 has 13 residues. J lost 10 bases, V lost 2 bases, and 8 bases had no gene match. For the CDR3, the DNA is TGTGCCTGGAGTAAGGGGACAGGGTTTTACTACACCTTC. Its protein product is CAWSKGTGFYYTF.

This clonotype was counted many times. The V and J genes are TRBV30 and TRBJ2-1, with 12 bases aligning to TRBD1. The CDR3 loop spans 15 amino acids. Germline values: CDR1 GTSNPN, CDR2 SVGIG (reference sequence). The V gene end was trimmed by 4 bases and the J gene end by 5 bases; junction bases not matched to a gene: 6. CDR3 residues: CAWTPRDRGHNEQFF. The CDR3 nucleotides are TGTGCCTGGACCCCCCGGGACAGGGGGCACAATGAGCAGTTCTTC. The variable domain in full, with the rest retrieved from reference TRBV30 and TRBJ2-1, is SQTIHQWPATLVQPVGSPLSLECTVEGTSNPNLYWYRQAAGRGLQLLFYSVGIGQISSEVPQNLSASRPQDRQFILSSKKLLLSDSGFYLCAWTPRDRGHNEQFFGPGTRLTVL.

In this sample, this clonotype turned up many times. The chain carries TRBV2 and TRBJ2-7, with 7 bases matching TRBD1. From germline, CDR1 is SNHLY and CDR2 FYNNEI. V shed 6 bases and J 3 bases; nucleotides not matched to a gene: 5. The CDR3 consists of 13 residues. This CDR3 is CASSPGGFYEQYF. The CDR3 DNA reads as TGTGCCAGCAGCCCAGGGGGTTTCTACGAGCAGTACTTC.

This chain connects TRBV27 to TRBJ2-2; TRBD2 matches at 11 bases. With 1 base clipped from V and 3 bases from J, the junction kept 4 bases outside the gene matches. CDR1 is MNHEY and CDR2 is SMNVEV in the germline V gene (reference sequence). The CDR3 covers 17 residues. CDR3 DNA sequence: TGTGCCAGCAGTTTATACCCTAGCGGGAGGTACACCGGGGAGCTGTTTTTT. Translated, it gives CASSLYPSGRYTGELFF.

This clonotype occurred a few times. This sequence joins TRBV19 and TRBJ1-5; 8 bases map to TRBD1. CDR1 and CDR2 (germline): LNHDA, SQIVND (reference sequence). The trim removed 4 bases at V and 7 bases at J, leaving 9 bases unmatched. The CDR3 sequence is 15 residues long. CDR3 protein: CASSRRTGQWQPQHF. The CDR3 DNA is TGTGCCAGTAGTAGGCGGACAGGGCAATGGCAGCCCCAGCATTTT. The whole variable domain, remainder taken from reference TRBV19 and TRBJ1-5, is DGGITQSPKYLFRKEGQNVTLSCEQNLNHDAMYWYRQDPGQGLRLIYYSQIVNDFQKGDIAEGYSVSREKKESFPLTVTSAQKNPTAFYLCASSRRTGQWQPQHFGDGTRLSIL.

This chain uses TRBV5-1 with TRBJ1-2; a possible D gene is TRBD1 (5 bases). This CDR3 contains 16 residues. V shed 2 bases and J shed 5 bases, with 19 bases lying between them. Germline CDR1 and CDR2: SGHRS and YFSETQ. The CDR3 region is CASSLSTARDSYGYTF. As DNA, the CDR3 is TGCGCCAGCAGCTTATCCACCGCTCGAGACAGTTATGGCTACACCTTC.

There are many counts of this clonotype. CDR3 nucleotides: TGTGCCAGCAGCTCGACAGGGCCGAGAAGCTCCTACAATGAGCAGTTCTTC. This gives the protein CASSSTGPRSSYNEQFF. This chain links TRBV11-3 with TRBJ2-1; 7 nucleotides match TRBD1. Trimming removed 4 bases from V and 0 bases from J; junction bases left unmatched: 9. Germline loops: CDR1 SGHNT, CDR2 YENEEA. This CDR3 is built from 17 residues.

The rearrangement joins TRBV4-3 to TRBJ2-1; 8 bases map to TRBD2. Germline V gene lookup returns CDR1 LGHNA and CDR2 YSLEER. This CDR3 has 16 amino acids. V dropped 3 bases and J dropped 8; count of bases not matched to a gene: 12. The CDR3 protein is CASSQESGSYGYEQFF. For the CDR3, the DNA is TGCGCCAGCAGCCAGGAAAGCGGGAGTTACGGATATGAGCAGTTCTTC.

This clonotype was detected many times. The chain has TRBV5-1 and TRBJ2-3; 9 bases are shared with TRBD1. The CDR3 spans 16 residues. The V gene end was trimmed by 3 bases and the J gene end by 4 bases; junction bases not matched to a gene: 9. The germline gives CDR1 SGHRS, CDR2 YFSETQ. The CDR3 loop reads CASSWPDRGNADTQYF. CDR3 nucleotides: TGCGCCAGCAGCTGGCCAGACAGGGGGAACGCAGATACGCAGTATTTT.

This clonotype came up a few times. The chain is built from TRBV12-3 or TRBV12-4 and TRBJ1-3, with 8 nucleotides matching TRBD1. This CDR3 region has 15 residues. The J segment lost 1 base and the V segment lost 4 bases, leaving 3 bases of the junction unmatched. CDR3 nucleotide sequence: TGTGCCAGCAGTTCGACAGGGGAATCTGGAAACACCATATATTTT. As protein: CASSSTGESGNTIYF.

This clonotype was counted many times. The V call is TRBV11-2, the J call TRBJ2-5; 8 bases fit TRBD2. The V gene end was trimmed by 6 bases and the J gene end by 5 bases; junction bases not matched to a gene: 20. Germline V gene data show CDR1 as SGHAT and CDR2 as FQNNGV. The CDR3 sequence is 18 residues long. Here the CDR3 reads CASRERVVGGAIGETQYF. The DNA for the CDR3 is TGTGCCAGCAGGGAGAGGGTAGTCGGGGGGGCGATTGGGGAGACCCAGTACTTC.

The chain recombines TRBV6-2 or TRBV6-3 with TRBJ2-3; D might be TRBD2 (5 bases). Germline V lookup: CDR1 MNHEY, CDR2 SVGEGT. The CDR3 is 17 amino acids. V was cut by 7 bases and J by 5 bases, with 25 bases left in between. The CDR3 nucleotides read TGTGCCAGCACTTTACCGGGGTTGCTAGGAGGTAGAGATACGCAGTATTTT. It codes for CASTLPGLLGGRDTQYF.

This clonotype was seen ten or more times. The gene calls are TRBV7-8 and TRBJ2-1; 8 positions match TRBD2. Trimming took 7 bases from V and 5 from J; bases not matched to a gene: 10. Germline loops: CDR1 SGHVS, CDR2 FQNEAQ. The CDR3 length is 15 residues. The CDR3 DNA reads as TGTGCCAGCATCGTGAGCGGGAGAAACCACAATGAGCAGTTCTTC. Protein: CASIVSGRNHNEQFF.

CDR3 protein: CAISDGTGDYNSPLHF. CDR3 sequence (DNA): TGTGCCATCAGTGACGGGACAGGGGATTATAATTCACCCCTCCACTTT. The V and J genes are TRBV10-3 and TRBJ1-6, with TRBD1 matching 10 bases. Per germline, CDR1 ENHRY and CDR2 SYGVKD. Losses at the gene ends were 3 bases for V and 4 bases for J; bases not matched to a gene: 3. This CDR3 region has 16 residues.